Shown below are 28 T cell receptor beta chains from a single sample sequenced in a study of T cells in Graves' hyperthyroidism and ophthalmopathy. There were TCR beta CDR3 regions amplified from RNA transcripts. With the HTBI primer set, the TCR CDR3 went through a first round of RT-PCR. TCRdb passed the multiplex PCR reads through MiXCR, listing each CDR3 protein once. This table holds hundreds of thousands of distinct CDR3 sequences, roughly 14% found once. Sequencing was done on a sample of blood. These receptor sequences come from a woman aged 45-65 years with Graves' ophthalmopathy.

In its sample, this clonotype was seen many times. This chain connects TRBV7-9 to TRBJ2-5; 7 positions agree with TRBD2. The CDR3 contains 17 residues. Germline V lookup: CDR1 SEHNR, CDR2 FQNEAQ (reference sequence). The trim removed 4 bases at V and 2 bases at J, leaving 13 bases unmatched. The CDR3 nucleotides read TGTGCCAGCAGCTCCCCTCGGGCTAGCGGAGATCAAGAGACCCAGTACTTC. Amino acids: CASSSPRASGDQETQYF.

This clonotype was recorded many times. This rearrangement joins TRBV28 to TRBJ1-4, with 9 bases fitting TRBD1. The CDR3 has 15 residues. Per germline, CDR1 MDHEN and CDR2 SYDVKM. The V segment lost 5 bases and the J segment 7 bases; nucleotides outside the gene matches: 8. DNA of the CDR3: TGTGCCAGCAGTACGACCGGGACAGGGACTGAAAAACTGTTTTTT. It encodes CASSTTGTGTEKLFF.

This clonotype was observed at least ten times. The chain employs TRBV30 and TRBJ1-5, with D tentatively TRBD1 (5 bases). The CDR3 is made up of 14 amino acids. Germline V gene data show CDR1 as GTSNPN and CDR2 as SVGIG (reference sequence). V was cut by 4 bases and J by 2 bases, with 12 bases left in between. This chain's CDR3 is CAWINRPGNQPQHF. The CDR3 region has the DNA TGTGCCTGGATTAACAGGCCCGGCAATCAGCCCCAGCATTTT.

CDR3 DNA sequence: TGTGCCAGCAGCTTACCCTTAGCGGGAGAGTCACTTTTTGAGCAGTTCTTC. Translated: CASSLPLAGESLFEQFF. This chain links TRBV7-9 with TRBJ2-1; 9 bases match TRBD2. The germline V gene has CDR1 SEHNR and CDR2 FQNEAQ (reference sequence). After removal of 2 bases from V and 9 bases from J, the junction contained 14 bases not matched to a gene. There are 17 residues in the CDR3.

With regard to this clonotype: Possible read error: a much larger clone is one base away. This rearrangement joins TRBV30 to TRBJ1-3; unclear D gene. The CDR3 has 12 amino acids. Germline V CDR1 and CDR2: GTSNPN, SVGIG (reference sequence). CDR3 protein: CAWMEIGTTIYF. CDR3 coding DNA: TGTGCCTGGATGGAGATTGGAACCACCATATATTTT.

This clonotype was seen many times. The CDR3 DNA reads TGTGCCAGCAGCCCCGGGCAGACGAACACTGAAGCTTTCTTT. It is translated as CASSPGQTNTEAFF. The chain carries TRBV12-3 or TRBV12-4 and TRBJ1-1; D gene unclear. Trimming shortened V by 6 bases and J by 1 base, and 12 bases separated the two germline ends. The CDR3 extends over 14 amino acids.

The chain has TRBV20-1 and TRBJ1-1; D may be TRBD1 (6 bases). The CDR3 covers 14 residues. Per germline, CDR1 DFQATT and CDR2 SNEGSKA (reference sequence). With 3 bases removed from V and 2 bases from J, the gap between germline ends came to 13 bases. The CDR3 coding sequence is TGCAGTGCTAGGGGGGGGCTCGCAAACACTGAAGCTTTCTTT. Translating it yields CSARGGLANTEAFF.

Many counts were recorded for this clonotype. The V gene is TRBV27, the J gene TRBJ2-5, with TRBD2 matching over 12 bases. CDR1 and CDR2 (germline): MNHEY, SMNVEV (reference sequence). CDR3 length equals 15 residues. V lost 6 bases, J lost 2 bases, and 4 bases stayed unmatched. The CDR3 loop reads CASRRLAGEQETQYF. In DNA, the CDR3 is TGTGCCAGCAGACGACTAGCGGGAGAGCAAGAGACCCAGTACTTC.

This clonotype was seen only a few times. This rearrangement joins TRBV19 to TRBJ2-2; D is possibly TRBD1 (5 bases). The CDR3 runs 12 residues. Trimming pared 8 bases from V and 1 base from J, leaving 5 bases between. Looked up from germline, CDR1 is LNHDA and CDR2 is SQIVND (reference sequence). Here the CDR3 reads CASDRNTGELFF. The CDR3 DNA is TGTGCCAGTGACAGGAACACCGGGGAGCTGTTTTTT.

This clonotype came up a few times. The V gene is TRBV6-5, the J gene TRBJ2-1; unclear D gene. Between the trimmed V and J ends, which lost 2 bases and 5 bases, there was a span of 10 bases. Germline values: CDR1 MNHEY, CDR2 SVGAGI. The CDR3 totals 14 residues. DNA of the CDR3: TGTGCCAGCAGTTACGGACCAACAAACAATGAGCAGTTCTTC. Its translation is CASSYGPTNNEQFF.

J is TRBJ2-5 and V is TRBV3-1; D uncertain. CDR3 length equals 16 residues. Trimming pared 4 bases from V and 5 bases from J, leaving 20 bases between. CDR1 is LGHDT and CDR2 is YNNKEL in the germline V gene (reference sequence). The CDR3 spells CASSLRLGGSRETQYF. CDR3 DNA: TGTGCCAGCAGCCTTAGACTGGGCGGTTCTAGGGAGACCCAGTACTTC.

J is TRBJ2-1 and V is TRBV2, with TRBD2 matching 12 bases. Germline V gives CDR1 SNHLY, CDR2 FYNNEI. The CDR3 is 17 amino acids. Germline trimming cut 6 bases from V and 2 bases from J; bases unmatched to any gene: 8. The CDR3 here is CASSSRPSGRAYNEQFF. In nucleotides, the CDR3 is TGTGCCAGCAGCAGCCGCCCTAGCGGGAGGGCCTACAATGAGCAGTTCTTC. The full variable domain, in which reference TRBV2 and TRBJ2-1 provide the parts outside the CDR3, is EPEVTQTPSHQVTQMGQEVILRCVPISNHLYFYWYRQILGQKVEFLVSFYNNEISEKSEIFDDQFSVERPDGSNFTLKIRSTKLEDSAMYFCASSSRPSGRAYNEQFFGPGTRLTVL.

This clonotype was seen repeatedly, ten times or more. This sequence joins TRBV5-1 and TRBJ2-3; tentatively, D is TRBD1 (7 bases). Per germline, CDR1 SGHRS and CDR2 YFSETQ. The CDR3 runs to 15 residues. V dropped 6 bases and J dropped 2 bases, with 16 bases sitting between them. CDR3: CASTTQGGPTDTQYF. The CDR3 DNA follows: TGCGCCAGCACGACCCAGGGGGGACCCACAGATACGCAGTATTTT.

This clonotype was observed many times. This chain joins TRBV5-1 and TRBJ2-5; tentatively, D is TRBD1 (5 bases). This CDR3 comprises 13 residues. CDR1 SGHRS and CDR2 YFSETQ come from the germline V gene. Trimming cost V 3 bases and J 2 bases, with 8 bases left between them. In DNA form, the CDR3 reads TGCGCCAGCAGCTCGACAGTTCAAGAGACCCAGTACTTC. It specifies CASSSTVQETQYF.

This clonotype was seen more than once but under ten times. This rearrangement joins TRBV5-1 to TRBJ2-5, with D perhaps matching TRBD1 or TRBD2 (6 bases each). Germline V gene sequence: CDR1 SGHRS, CDR2 YFSETQ. V was cut by 0 bases and J by 5 bases, with 14 bases left in between. This CDR3 is 15 amino acids long. The CDR3 nucleotides read TGCGCCAGCAGCTTGGTGGGGGGCTACGGGGAGACCCAGTACTTC. Its translation: CASSLVGGYGETQYF.

This clonotype came up many times. The chain is built from TRBV5-6 and TRBJ2-7, with D unclear. Germline CDR1 is SGHDT and CDR2 is YYEEEE. The CDR3 extends over 15 amino acids. Trimming pared 0 bases from V and 2 bases from J, leaving 12 bases between. CDR3 loop: CASSLGRQSTYEQYF. The DNA of the CDR3 is TGTGCCAGCAGCTTGGGTCGGCAGAGTACCTACGAGCAGTACTTC.

Comment on this clonotype: A much larger clone lies a single base off, so this may be a read error. The J gene is TRBJ1-1, the V gene TRBV20-1; no clear D gene. Germline values: CDR1 DFQATT, CDR2 SNEGSKA (reference sequence). Trimming took 3 bases from V and 5 from J, leaving 10 bases between them. There are 12 residues in the CDR3. The CDR3 DNA reads TGCAGTGCTAGTTATGAGGTGACTGAAGCTTTCTTT. Translated: CSASYEVTEAFF.

This clonotype was observed many times. The V call is TRBV7-2, the J call TRBJ2-4; possible D gene TRBD1, 6 bases. Germline V gives CDR1 SGHTA, CDR2 FQGNSA. Trimming cost V 3 bases and J 3 bases, with 15 bases left between them. The CDR3 covers 16 residues. The CDR3 nucleotides read TGTGCCAGCAGCTTTTGGGGACAATTGAACAAAAACATTCAGTACTTC. Protein sequence: CASSFWGQLNKNIQYF. The full variable domain, in which reference TRBV7-2 and TRBJ2-4 provide the parts outside the CDR3, is GAGVSQSPSNKVTEKGKDVELRCDPISGHTALYWYRQSLGQGLEFLIYFQGNSAPDKSGLPSDRFSAERTGGSVSTLTIQRTQQEDSAVYLCASSFWGQLNKNIQYFGAGTRLSVL.

Note on this clonotype: Being one base from a much bigger clone, this may be a read error. The V gene is TRBV20-1, the J gene TRBJ2-7; 8 bases map to TRBD1. CDR3 length: 14 residues. Germline loops: CDR1 DFQATT, CDR2 SNEGSKA (reference sequence). CDR3 sequence: CSASSTGAFYERYF. The CDR3 bases are TGCAGTGCTAGCTCGACAGGGGCTTTTTACGAGCGGTACTTC.

This clonotype was detected a few times. V gene TRBV2 combines with J gene TRBJ1-3; D perhaps matches TRBD1 (6 bases). The CDR3 contains 17 residues. V was clipped by 5 bases and J by 0 bases, with 17 bases between them. Germline lookup yields CDR1 SNHLY and CDR2 FYNNEI. The CDR3 DNA follows: TGTGCCAGCAGTCCCCTGGACAGAAGTATCTCTGGAAACACCATATATTTT. Translation: CASSPLDRSISGNTIYF.

At least ten counts were recorded for this clonotype. V usage is TRBV6-1 and J usage is TRBJ2-7, with D possibly being TRBD2 (5 bases). The CDR3 runs to 15 residues. The germline gives CDR1 MNHNS, CDR2 SASEGT. The V end lost 6 bases, the J end lost 2 bases, and 17 bases lay between the germline ends. CDR3 nucleotide sequence: TGTGCCAGCAGGAACAGCGGCCCTACGCCCTACGAGCAGTACTTC. As protein: CASRNSGPTPYEQYF.

The chain joins TRBV7-6 to TRBJ1-1; unclear D gene. The V end lost 0 bases, the J end lost 5 bases, and 7 bases lay between the germline ends. The CDR3 spans 13 residues. The germline gives CDR1 SGHVS, CDR2 FNYEAQ. The CDR3 sequence: CASSLAGWTEAFF. CDR3 coding DNA: TGTGCCAGCAGCTTAGCTGGGTGGACTGAAGCTTTCTTT.

This clonotype was counted many times. The chain combines TRBV13 with TRBJ1-1; D possibly corresponds to TRBD1 (5 bases). CDR3 length: 17 amino acids. CDR1 is PRHDT, CDR2 FYEKMQ, per germline (reference sequence). Trimming removed 5 bases from V and 2 bases from J, with 21 bases in between. The CDR3 spells CASSARPGGARNTEAFF. The CDR3 DNA follows: TGTGCCAGCAGCGCCCGGCCGGGCGGGGCCCGTAACACTGAAGCTTTCTTT.

V gene TRBV4-1 combines with J gene TRBJ2-6, with unresolved D. CDR3 length: 15 amino acids. V lost 0 bases, J lost 1 base, and 4 bases lay in between. Germline lookup yields CDR1 MGHRA and CDR2 YSYEKL. CDR3 residues: CASSQEGSGANVLTF. The CDR3 coding sequence is TGCGCCAGCAGCCAAGAGGGATCTGGGGCCAACGTCCTGACTTTC.

CDR3 nucleotides: TGTGCCATCAGTGAAGATCGAACCGGGGAGCTGTTTTTT. Translating gives CAISEDRTGELFF. The chain uses TRBV10-3 and TRBJ2-2; D uncertain. The CDR3 spans 13 residues. Germline V lookup: CDR1 ENHRY, CDR2 SYGVKD. V was trimmed by 3 bases and J by 5 bases, leaving 7 bases between them.

This clonotype was observed at least ten times. The chain couples TRBV27 to TRBJ1-1; unclear D gene. V gave up 8 bases and J gave up 10 bases, with 17 bases separating them. The germline gives CDR1 MNHEY, CDR2 SMNVEV (reference sequence). The CDR3 is 12 amino acids. CDR3 in amino acids: CASGRPARRAFF. CDR3 DNA sequence: TGTGCCAGCGGGAGGCCAGCCAGGAGAGCTTTCTTT.

The J gene is TRBJ2-1, the V gene TRBV27; 7 positions agree with TRBD1. CDR1 is MNHEY, CDR2 SMNVEV, per germline (reference sequence). Germline trimming cut 6 bases from V and 15 bases from J; bases unmatched to any gene: 14. This CDR3 spans 13 amino acids. CDR3 sequence: CASRKGIQGLRFF. The DNA for the CDR3 is TGTGCCAGCAGAAAGGGGATACAGGGGTTGCGGTTCTTC.

At least ten counts were recorded for this clonotype. The chain uses TRBV15 and TRBJ1-5; TRBD1 agrees at 7 bases. V shed 1 base and J 3 bases; nucleotides not matched to a gene: 6. Germline values: CDR1 LNHNV, CDR2 YYDKDF (reference sequence). The CDR3 runs to 16 residues. In nucleotides, the CDR3 is TGTGCCACCAGCAGAGCCGGACAGGCCGACAATCAGCCCCAGCATTTT. Protein: CATSRAGQADNQPQHF.